This T cell receptor (beta chain) emerged from a study of cytomegalovirus exposure and HLA in healthy donors. General study results and limits: DRB1 showed the most TCR associations and HLA-C the fewest in a later analysis, as rates varied by HLA locus. Sequences of the TCR beta chain were said to predict the HLA-A and HLA-B alleles of most subjects accurately.

With 60 Vbeta and 13 Jbeta primers, the PCR was carried out. Repertoires were generated with immunoSEQ multiplex PCR, while TCRdb's copy carries only in-frame clones and drops some. The table records around 220,000 clones, under 80% of them present only once. V dropped 6 bases and J dropped 2; count of bases not matched to a gene: 5. The CDR3 loop spans 15 amino acids. The germline gives CDR1 SGHRS, CDR2 YFSETQ. Note on this clone: Its antigen is as yet unknown.

The genes are TRBV5-1 and TRBJ2-2, with 9 bases matching TRBD2. This clonotype was sampled from a girl aged 2 to 9 in good health and CMV-seronegative. The sequenced sample consisted of PBMCs. CDR3 sequence: CASMTGTSNTGELFF. The DNA for the CDR3 is TGCGCCAGCATGACTGGGACTAGCAACACCGGGGAGCTGTTTTTT.